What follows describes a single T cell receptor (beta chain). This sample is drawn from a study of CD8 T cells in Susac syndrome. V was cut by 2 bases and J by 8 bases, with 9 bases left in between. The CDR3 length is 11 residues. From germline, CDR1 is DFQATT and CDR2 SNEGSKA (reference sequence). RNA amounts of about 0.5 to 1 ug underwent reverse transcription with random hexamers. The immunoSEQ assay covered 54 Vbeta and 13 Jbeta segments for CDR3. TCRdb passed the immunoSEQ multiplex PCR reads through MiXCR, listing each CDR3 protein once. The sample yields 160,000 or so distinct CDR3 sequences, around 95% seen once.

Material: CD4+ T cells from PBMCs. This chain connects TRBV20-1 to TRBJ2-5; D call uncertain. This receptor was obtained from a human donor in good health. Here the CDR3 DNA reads TGCAGTGCTAGATCCCCCACCACCCAGTACTTC. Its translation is CSARSPTTQYF.